This T cell receptor (beta chain) was sequenced for a study of OX40 agonist ivuxolimab in advanced cancers. Overall study context: Checkpoint inhibitors had been given previously to approximately 40% of patients.

Profiled with immunoSEQ multiplex PCR; TCRdb holds only in-frame clones, not every one. The sample records around 36,000 clones, roughly four fifths being singletons. In the case of this clone: Its target is not known.

Findings and limits, study-wide: Both blood CD4+ and CD8+ T cells showed clonal growth by week 6 at 0.1 to 3.0 mg/kg.

This sample comprised CD4+ or CD8+ T cells sorted from blood, obtained in a trial of the OX40 agonist ivuxolimab. The origin of this receptor is an adult with an advanced solid tumor such as melanoma, head and neck, liver or kidney cancer.

CDR3 sequence (DNA): TGTGCCAGCAGCCCCGGTGCGTCCTACGAGCAGTACTTC. Translation: CASSPGASYEQYF. The J gene is TRBJ2-7, the V gene TRBV7-2; D is undetermined. V lost 5 bases and J lost 1, with 9 bases in between. CDR3 length equals 13 residues. Germline CDR1 is SGHTA and CDR2 is FQGNSA.